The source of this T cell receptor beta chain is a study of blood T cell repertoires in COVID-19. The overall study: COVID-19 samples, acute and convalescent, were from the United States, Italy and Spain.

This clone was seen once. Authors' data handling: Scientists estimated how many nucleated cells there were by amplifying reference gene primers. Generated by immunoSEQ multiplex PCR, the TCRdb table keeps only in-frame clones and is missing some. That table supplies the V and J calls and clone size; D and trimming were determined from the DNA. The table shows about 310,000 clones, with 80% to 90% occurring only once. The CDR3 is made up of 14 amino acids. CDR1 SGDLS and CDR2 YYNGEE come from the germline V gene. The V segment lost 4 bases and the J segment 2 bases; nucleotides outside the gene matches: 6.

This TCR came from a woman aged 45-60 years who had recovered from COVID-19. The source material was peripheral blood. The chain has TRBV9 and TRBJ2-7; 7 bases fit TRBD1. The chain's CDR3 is CASSLSGQPYEQYF. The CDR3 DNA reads TGTGCCAGCAGCCTCTCGGGACAGCCCTACGAGCAGTACTTC.